The clone carrying this T cell receptor (beta chain) was detected ten times or more. The antigen remains undetermined. This entry is derived from a study of Graves' ophthalmopathy and Graves' hyperthyroidism. Findings and caveats of the study: Blood was where most expanded thyroid clonotypes above 0.001 frequency also turned up.

The CDR3 runs 15 residues. Unmatched junction bases numbered 6, after V lost 0 bases and J lost 5 bases. Germline V lookup: CDR1 DFQATT, CDR2 SNEGSKA (reference sequence). Each donor who had ophthalmopathy showed moderate-to-severe activity, a CAS of ≥3, a NOSPECS of ≥4, and a duration under 3 months. The authors amplified TCR beta CDR3 regions from RNA transcripts. The first-round RT-PCR employed HTBI primers together with the Qiagen OneStep RT-PCR kit. A multiplex PCR was then performed as the second round. TCRdb fed the multiplex PCR reads into MiXCR, producing one record per CDR3 protein. The data show under 350,000 distinct CDR3 sequences, under 20% seen once.

This clonotype was sampled from an adult man with Graves' ophthalmopathy. The sequenced sample was peripheral blood. This chain links TRBV20-1 with TRBJ1-2; TRBD1 matches at 10 bases. CDR3 amino acids: CSARDPGQGMYGYTF. In DNA, the CDR3 is TGCAGTGCTAGAGATCCGGGACAGGGGATGTATGGCTACACCTTC.